This T cell receptor beta chain was obtained from a study of T cell repertoires in cytomegalovirus infection. Study as a whole: The authors relied on CMV epitopes, both recently identified HLA-C-restricted and well-studied HLA-B-restricted. It can be stated that public TCR beta signatures indicated CMV infection as well as a matching HLA type. Study conclusions and caveats: Cumulated frequencies of public TCR beta families served to identify carriers of CMV plus the relevant HLA. The response measured ex vivo was dominated by TCR beta clonotypes (HLA-C-restricted and CMV-specific).

With respect to this clonotype: Its antigen is currently unknown.

The CDR3 spans 11 residues. Trimming left V 3 bases short and J 2 bases short, with 1 base between. CDR1 SGHDN and CDR2 FVKESK come from the germline V gene. TCRdb used MiXCR to reprocess the reads, holding one entry per CDR3 protein. Of approximately 71,000 distinct CDR3 sequences in the sample, approximately 20% were seen once. The chain links TRBV14 to TRBJ1-1; D is undetermined. Material: CD8+ T cells from cultured PBMCs, obtained from culture after CMV antigen stimulation. The clonotype originates from a human donor in good health (CMV status not recorded). Some clones in this sample may be carry-over from other donors' samples. For the CDR3, the DNA is TGTGCCAGCAGCCACAACACTGAAGCTTTCTTT. Translated: CASSHNTEAFF.